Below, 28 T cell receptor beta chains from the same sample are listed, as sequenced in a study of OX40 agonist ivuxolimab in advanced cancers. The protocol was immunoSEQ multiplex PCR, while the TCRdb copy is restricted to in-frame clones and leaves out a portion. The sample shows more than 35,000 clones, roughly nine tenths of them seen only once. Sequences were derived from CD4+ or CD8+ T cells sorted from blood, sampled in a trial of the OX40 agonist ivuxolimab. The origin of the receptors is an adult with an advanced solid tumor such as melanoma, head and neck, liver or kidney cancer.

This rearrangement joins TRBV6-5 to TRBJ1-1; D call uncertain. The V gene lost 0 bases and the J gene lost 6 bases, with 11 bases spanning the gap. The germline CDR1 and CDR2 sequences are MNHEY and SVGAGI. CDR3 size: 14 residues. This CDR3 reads CASSYSNRGAEAFF. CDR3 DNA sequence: TGTGCCAGCAGTTACTCGAATCGGGGAGCTGAAGCTTTCTTT.

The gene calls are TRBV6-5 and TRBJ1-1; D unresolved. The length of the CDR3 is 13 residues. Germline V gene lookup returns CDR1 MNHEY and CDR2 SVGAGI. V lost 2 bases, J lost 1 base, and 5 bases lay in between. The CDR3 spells CASSYTGNTEAFF. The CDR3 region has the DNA TGTGCCAGCAGTTACACCGGGAACACTGAAGCTTTCTTT.

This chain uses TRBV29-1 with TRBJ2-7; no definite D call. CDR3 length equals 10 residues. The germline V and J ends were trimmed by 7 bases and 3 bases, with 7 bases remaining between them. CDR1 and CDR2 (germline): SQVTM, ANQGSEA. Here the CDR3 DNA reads TGCAGCGCTTTTGACTACGAGCAGTACTTC. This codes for CSAFDYEQYF.

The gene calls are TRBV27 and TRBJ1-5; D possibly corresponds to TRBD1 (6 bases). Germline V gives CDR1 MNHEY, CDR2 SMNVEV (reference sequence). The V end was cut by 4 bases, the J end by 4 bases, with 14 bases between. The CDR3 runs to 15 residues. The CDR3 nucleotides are TGTGCCAGCAGTTCCCCCGAAGGGGGGAATCAGCCCCAGCATTTT. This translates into CASSSPEGGNQPQHF.

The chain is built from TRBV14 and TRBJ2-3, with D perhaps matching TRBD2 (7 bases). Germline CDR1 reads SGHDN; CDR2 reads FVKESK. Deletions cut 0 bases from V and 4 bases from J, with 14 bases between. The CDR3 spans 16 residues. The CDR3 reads CASSQDKGGAADTQYF. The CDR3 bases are TGTGCCAGCAGCCAAGATAAAGGGGGGGCCGCAGATACGCAGTATTTT.

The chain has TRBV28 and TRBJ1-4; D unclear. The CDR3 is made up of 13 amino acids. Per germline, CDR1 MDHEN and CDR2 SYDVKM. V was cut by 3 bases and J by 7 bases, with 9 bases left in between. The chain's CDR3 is CASSLGLVEKLFF. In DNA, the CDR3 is TGTGCCAGCAGTTTGGGCCTGGTTGAAAAACTGTTTTTT.

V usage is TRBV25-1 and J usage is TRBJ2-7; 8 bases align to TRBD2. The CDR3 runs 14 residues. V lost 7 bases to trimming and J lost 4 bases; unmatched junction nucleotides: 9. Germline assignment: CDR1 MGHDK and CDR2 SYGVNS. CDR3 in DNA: TGTGCCAGCACTCCGCGGGGGGCCCCTTACGAGCAGTACTTC. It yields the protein CASTPRGAPYEQYF.

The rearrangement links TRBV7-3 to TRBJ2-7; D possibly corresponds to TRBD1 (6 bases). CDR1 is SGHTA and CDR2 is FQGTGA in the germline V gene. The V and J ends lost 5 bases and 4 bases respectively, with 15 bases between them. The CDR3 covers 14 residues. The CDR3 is CASSPTGSSYEQYF. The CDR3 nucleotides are TGTGCCAGCAGCCCTACAGGGAGTTCTTACGAGCAGTACTTC.

The CDR3 here is CASSEKQGVEKLFF. The CDR3 bases are TGTGCCAGCAGTGAAAAACAGGGGGTGGAAAAACTGTTTTTT. The chain couples TRBV6-5 to TRBJ1-4, with 8 nucleotides matching TRBD1. V was clipped by 5 bases and J by 8 bases; unmatched bases: 7. The CDR3 spans 14 residues. Germline V gives CDR1 MNHEY, CDR2 SVGAGI.

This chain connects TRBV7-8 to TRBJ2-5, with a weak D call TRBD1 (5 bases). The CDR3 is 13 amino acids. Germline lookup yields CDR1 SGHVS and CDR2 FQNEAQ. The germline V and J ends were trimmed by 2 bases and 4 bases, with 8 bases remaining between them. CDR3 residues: CASSLIDRETQYF. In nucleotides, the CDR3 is TGTGCCAGCAGCTTAATCGACAGAGAGACCCAGTACTTC.

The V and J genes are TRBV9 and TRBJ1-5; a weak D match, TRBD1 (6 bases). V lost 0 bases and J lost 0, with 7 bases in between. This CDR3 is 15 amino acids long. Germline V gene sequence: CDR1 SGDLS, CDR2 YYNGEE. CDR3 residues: CASSVEGVSNQPQHF. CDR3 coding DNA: TGTGCCAGCAGCGTAGAGGGGGTTAGCAATCAGCCCCAGCATTTT. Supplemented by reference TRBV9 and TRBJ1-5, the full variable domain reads DSGVTQTPKHLITATGQRVTLRCSPRSGDLSVYWYQQSLDQGLQFLIQYYNGEERAKGNILERFSAQQFPDLHSELNLSSLELGDSALYFCASSVEGVSNQPQHFGDGTRLSIL.

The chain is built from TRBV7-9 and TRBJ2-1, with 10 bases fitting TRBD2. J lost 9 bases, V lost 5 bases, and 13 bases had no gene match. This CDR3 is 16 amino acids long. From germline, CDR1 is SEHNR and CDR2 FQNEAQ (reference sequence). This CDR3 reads CASSPKGSGGAGEQFF. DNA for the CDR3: TGTGCCAGCAGCCCCAAAGGGAGCGGGGGGGCTGGTGAGCAGTTCTTC.

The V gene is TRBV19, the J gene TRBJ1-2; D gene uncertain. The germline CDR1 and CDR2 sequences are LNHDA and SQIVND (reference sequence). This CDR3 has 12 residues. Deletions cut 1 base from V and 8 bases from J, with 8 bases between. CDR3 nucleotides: TGTGCCAGTAGTATAGGACACCGAGGCTACACCTTC. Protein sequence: CASSIGHRGYTF.

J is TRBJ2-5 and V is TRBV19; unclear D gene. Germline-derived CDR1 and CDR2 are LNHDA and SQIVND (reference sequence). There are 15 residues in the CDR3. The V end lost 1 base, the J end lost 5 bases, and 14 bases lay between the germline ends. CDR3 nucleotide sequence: TGTGCCAGTAGTATAGTCGGTTCTCAACTGGAGACCCAGTACTTC. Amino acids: CASSIVGSQLETQYF.

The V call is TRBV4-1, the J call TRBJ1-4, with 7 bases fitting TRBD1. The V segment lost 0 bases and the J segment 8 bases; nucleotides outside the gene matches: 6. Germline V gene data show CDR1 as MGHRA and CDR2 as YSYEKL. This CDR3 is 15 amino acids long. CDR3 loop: CASSQDPTGEEKLFF. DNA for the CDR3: TGCGCCAGCAGCCAAGACCCCACAGGGGAAGAAAAACTGTTTTTT.

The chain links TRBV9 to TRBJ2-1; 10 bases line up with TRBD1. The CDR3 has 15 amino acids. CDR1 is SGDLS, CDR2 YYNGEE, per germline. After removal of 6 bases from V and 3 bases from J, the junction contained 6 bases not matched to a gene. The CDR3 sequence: CASKRGTGDYNEQFF. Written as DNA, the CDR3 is TGTGCCAGCAAGAGGGGGACAGGGGACTACAATGAGCAGTTCTTC. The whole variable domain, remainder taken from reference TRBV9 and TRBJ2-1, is DSGVTQTPKHLITATGQRVTLRCSPRSGDLSVYWYQQSLDQGLQFLIQYYNGEERAKGNILERFSAQQFPDLHSELNLSSLELGDSALYFCASKRGTGDYNEQFFGPGTRLTVL.

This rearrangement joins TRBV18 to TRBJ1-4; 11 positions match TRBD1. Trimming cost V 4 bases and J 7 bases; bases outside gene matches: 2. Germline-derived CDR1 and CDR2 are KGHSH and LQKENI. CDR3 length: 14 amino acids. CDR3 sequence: CASSRTGGIEKLFF. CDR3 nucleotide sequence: TGTGCCAGCTCACGGACAGGGGGCATTGAAAAACTGTTTTTT.

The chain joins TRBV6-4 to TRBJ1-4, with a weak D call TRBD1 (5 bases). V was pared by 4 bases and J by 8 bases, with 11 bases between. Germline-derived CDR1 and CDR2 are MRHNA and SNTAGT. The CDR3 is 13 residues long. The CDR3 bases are TGTGCCAGCAGTGCCGTGCGGGGGGAAAAACTGTTTTTT. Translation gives CASSAVRGEKLFF.

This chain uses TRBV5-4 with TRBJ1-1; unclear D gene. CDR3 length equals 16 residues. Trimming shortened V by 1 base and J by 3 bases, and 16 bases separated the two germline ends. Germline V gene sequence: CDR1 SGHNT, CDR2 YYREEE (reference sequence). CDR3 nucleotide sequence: TGTGCCAGCAGCTTGCCGTTCGAGCGGTGGGACACTGAAGCTTTCTTT. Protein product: CASSLPFERWDTEAFF.

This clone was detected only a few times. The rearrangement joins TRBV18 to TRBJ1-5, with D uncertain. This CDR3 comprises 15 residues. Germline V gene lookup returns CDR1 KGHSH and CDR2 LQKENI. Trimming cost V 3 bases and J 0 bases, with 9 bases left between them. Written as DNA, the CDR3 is TGTGCCAGCTCACCCCCCCGGGATAGCAATCAGCCCCAGCATTTT. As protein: CASSPPRDSNQPQHF.

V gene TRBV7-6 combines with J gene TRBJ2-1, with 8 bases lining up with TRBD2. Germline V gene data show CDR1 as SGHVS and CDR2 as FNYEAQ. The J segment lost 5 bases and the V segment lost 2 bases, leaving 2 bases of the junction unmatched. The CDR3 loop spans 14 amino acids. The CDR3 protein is CASSLTSGDNEQFF. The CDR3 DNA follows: TGTGCCAGCAGCTTAACTAGCGGAGACAATGAGCAGTTCTTC.

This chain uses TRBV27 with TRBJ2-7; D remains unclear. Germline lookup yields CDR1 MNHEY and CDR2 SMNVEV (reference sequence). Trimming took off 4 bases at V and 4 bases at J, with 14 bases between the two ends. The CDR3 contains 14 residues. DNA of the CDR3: TGTGCCAGCAGTTATAGCAGTGTGACTTACGAGCAGTACTTC. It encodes CASSYSSVTYEQYF.

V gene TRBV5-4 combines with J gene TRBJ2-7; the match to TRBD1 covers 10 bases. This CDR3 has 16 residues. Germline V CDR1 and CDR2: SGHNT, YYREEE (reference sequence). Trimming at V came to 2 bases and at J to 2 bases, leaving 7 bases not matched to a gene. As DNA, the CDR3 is TGTGCCAGCAGCTTAGCGGGACAGGGGACCCCCTACGAGCAGTACTTC. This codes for CASSLAGQGTPYEQYF.

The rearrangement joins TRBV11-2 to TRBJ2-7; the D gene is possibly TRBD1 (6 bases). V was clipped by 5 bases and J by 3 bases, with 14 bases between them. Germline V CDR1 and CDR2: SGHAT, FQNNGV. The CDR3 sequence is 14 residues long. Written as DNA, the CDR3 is TGTGCCAGCAGCCTCACTGGACAGAGCTACGAGCAGTACTTC. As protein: CASSLTGQSYEQYF. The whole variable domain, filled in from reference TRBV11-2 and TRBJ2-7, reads EAGVAQSPRYKIIEKRQSVAFWCNPISGHATLYWYQQILGQGPKLLIQFQNNGVVDDSQLPKDRFSAERLKGVDSTLKIQPAKLEDSAVYLCASSLTGQSYEQYFGPGTRLTVT.

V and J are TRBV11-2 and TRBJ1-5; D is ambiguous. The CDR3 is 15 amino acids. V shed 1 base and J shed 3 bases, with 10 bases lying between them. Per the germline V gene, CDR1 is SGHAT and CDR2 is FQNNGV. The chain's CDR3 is CASSLGAVANQPQHF. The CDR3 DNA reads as TGTGCCAGCAGCTTAGGGGCAGTAGCCAATCAGCCCCAGCATTTT.

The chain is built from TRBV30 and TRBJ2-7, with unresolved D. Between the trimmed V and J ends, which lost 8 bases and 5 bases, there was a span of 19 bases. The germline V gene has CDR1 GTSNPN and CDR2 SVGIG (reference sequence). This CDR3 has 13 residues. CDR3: CARQVGSWDEQYF. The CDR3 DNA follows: TGTGCCAGGCAAGTGGGGTCCTGGGACGAGCAGTACTTC.

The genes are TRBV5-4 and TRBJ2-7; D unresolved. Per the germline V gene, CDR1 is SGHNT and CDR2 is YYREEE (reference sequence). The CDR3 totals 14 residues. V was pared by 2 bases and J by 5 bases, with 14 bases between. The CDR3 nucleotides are TGTGCCAGCAGCTTCTGGGATACCCGAGACGAGCAGTACTTC. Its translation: CASSFWDTRDEQYF.

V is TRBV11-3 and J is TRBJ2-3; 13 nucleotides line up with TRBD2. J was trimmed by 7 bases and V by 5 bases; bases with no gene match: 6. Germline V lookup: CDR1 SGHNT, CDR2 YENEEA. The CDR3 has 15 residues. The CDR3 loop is CASSETSGGLHTQYF. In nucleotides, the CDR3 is TGTGCCAGCAGCGAGACTAGCGGGGGGTTACATACGCAGTATTTT.